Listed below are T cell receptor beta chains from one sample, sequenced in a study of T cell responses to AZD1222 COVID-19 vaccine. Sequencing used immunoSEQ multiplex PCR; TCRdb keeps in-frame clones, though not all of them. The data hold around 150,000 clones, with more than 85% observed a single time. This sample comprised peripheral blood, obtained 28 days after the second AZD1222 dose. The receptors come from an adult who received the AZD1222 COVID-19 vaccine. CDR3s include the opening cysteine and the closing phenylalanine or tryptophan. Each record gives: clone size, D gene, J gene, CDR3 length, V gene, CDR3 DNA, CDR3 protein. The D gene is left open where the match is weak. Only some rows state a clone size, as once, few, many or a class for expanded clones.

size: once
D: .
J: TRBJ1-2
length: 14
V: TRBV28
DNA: TGTGCCAGCATCTTAGACAGGACCGGAGGGGGCTACACCTTC
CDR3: CASILDRTGGGYTF

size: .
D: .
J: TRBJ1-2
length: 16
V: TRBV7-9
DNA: TGTGCCAGCAGCCACCCGGGACCCCCAGTCAACTATGGCTACACCTTC
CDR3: CASSHPGPPVNYGYTF

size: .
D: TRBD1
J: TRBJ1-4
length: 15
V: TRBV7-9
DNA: TGTGCCAGCAGCCCCCGGACAGGGAATAATGAAAAACTGTTTTTT
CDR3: CASSPRTGNNEKLFF

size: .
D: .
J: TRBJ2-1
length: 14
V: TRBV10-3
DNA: TGTGCCATCAGCTTGGACAGCAACTACAATGAGCAGTTCTTC
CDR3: CAISLDSNYNEQFF

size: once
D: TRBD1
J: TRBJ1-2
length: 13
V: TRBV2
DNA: TGTGCCAGCAGGATCCAGGGGGAGGGCGGCTACACCTTC
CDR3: CASRIQGEGGYTF

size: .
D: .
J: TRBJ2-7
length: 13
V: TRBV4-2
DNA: TGTGCCAGCAGCCAAGTTGTGAACTACGAGCAGTACTTC
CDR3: CASSQVVNYEQYF

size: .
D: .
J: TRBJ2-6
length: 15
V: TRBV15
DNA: TGTGCCACCAGCAGACACGGCTCTGGGGCCAACGTCCTGACTTTC
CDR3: CATSRHGSGANVLTF

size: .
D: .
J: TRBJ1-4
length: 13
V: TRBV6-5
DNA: TGTGCCACCCTTGGGGTGGGGAACGAAAAACTGTTTTTT
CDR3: CATLGVGNEKLFF

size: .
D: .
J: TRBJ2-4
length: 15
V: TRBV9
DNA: TGTGCCAGCAGCGTAGGTCCTGGGCAGTCAAACATTCAGTACTTC
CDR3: CASSVGPGQSNIQYF

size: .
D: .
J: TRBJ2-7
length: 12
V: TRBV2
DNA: TGTGCCAGCAGTGACCTAGGGGCCGAGCAGTACTTC
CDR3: CASSDLGAEQYF

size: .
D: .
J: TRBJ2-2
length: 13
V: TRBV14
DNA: TGTGCCAGCAGAGTTAAGAACACCGGGGAGCTGTTTTTT
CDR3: CASRVKNTGELFF

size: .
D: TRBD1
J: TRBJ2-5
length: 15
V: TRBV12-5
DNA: TGTGCTAGTGGTTTGGGACAGGGCATCCAAGAGACCCAGTACTTC
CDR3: CASGLGQGIQETQYF

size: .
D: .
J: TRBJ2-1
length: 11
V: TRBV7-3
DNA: TGTGCCAGCAGCTTAGGGAATGAGCAGTTCTTC
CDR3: CASSLGNEQFF

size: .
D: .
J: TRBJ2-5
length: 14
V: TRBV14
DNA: TGTGCCAGCAGCCAAGTGCGGAAGCAAGAGACCCAGTACTTC
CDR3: CASSQVRKQETQYF

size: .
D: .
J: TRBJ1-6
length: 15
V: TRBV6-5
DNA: TGTGCCAGCAGTTACTCGGGGGGTCAGAATTCACCCCTCCACTTT
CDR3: CASSYSGGQNSPLHF

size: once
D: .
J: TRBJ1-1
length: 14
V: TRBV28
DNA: TGTGCCAGCAGTTTAGATGGCACTTTGACTGAAGCTTTCTTT
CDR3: CASSLDGTLTEAFF

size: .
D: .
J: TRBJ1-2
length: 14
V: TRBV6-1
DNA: TGTGCCAGCAGTGAATCAGGGGTAGGCTATGGCTACACCTTC
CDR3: CASSESGVGYGYTF

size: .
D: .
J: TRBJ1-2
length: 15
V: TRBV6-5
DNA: TGTGCCAGCAGTTACTCCAGGATCCCGGGCTATGGCTACACCTTC
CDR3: CASSYSRIPGYGYTF

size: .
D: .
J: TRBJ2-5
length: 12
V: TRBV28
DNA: TGTGCCAGCAGTTTTAACTGGGAGACCCAGTACTTC
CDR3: CASSFNWETQYF

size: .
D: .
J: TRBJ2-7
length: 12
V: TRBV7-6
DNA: TGTGCCAGCAGCTTATTACATGCCGAGCAGTACTTC
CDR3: CASSLLHAEQYF

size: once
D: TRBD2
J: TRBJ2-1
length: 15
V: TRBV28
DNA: TGTGCCAGCAGTCAACCGGGACTAGACGGCAATGAGCAGTTCTTC
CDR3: CASSQPGLDGNEQFF

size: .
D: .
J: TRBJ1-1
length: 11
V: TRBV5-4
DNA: TGTGCCAGCAGCCAGGGGTCCACGGCTTTCTTT
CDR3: CASSQGSTAFF

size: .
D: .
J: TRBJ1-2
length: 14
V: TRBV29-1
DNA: TGCAGCGCTCCAAGTAGGACAAACTTGGGAGGCTACACCTTC
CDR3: CSAPSRTNLGGYTF

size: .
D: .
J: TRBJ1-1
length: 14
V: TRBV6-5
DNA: TGTGCCAGCAGGACGTGGGCAATGAACACTGAAGCTTTCTTT
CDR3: CASRTWAMNTEAFF

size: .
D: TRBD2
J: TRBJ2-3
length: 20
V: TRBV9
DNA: TGTGCCAGCAGCGTAATCCCAGTAGTTTTGGAAGCGGGAGCCCTAGATACGCAGTATTTT
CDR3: CASSVIPVVLEAGALDTQYF

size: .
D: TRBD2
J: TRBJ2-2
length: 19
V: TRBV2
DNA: TGTGCCAGCAGTGAGACCCGGACTAGCGGGGTTAGGATAGCCGGGGAGCTGTTTTTT
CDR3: CASSETRTSGVRIAGELFF

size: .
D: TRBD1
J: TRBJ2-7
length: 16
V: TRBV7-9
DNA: TGTGCCAGCAGCTTATCCGGGACAGGGATTTACTACGAGCAGTACTTC
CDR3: CASSLSGTGIYYEQYF

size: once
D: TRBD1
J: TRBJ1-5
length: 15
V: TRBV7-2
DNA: TGTGCCAGCAGCTCCATCACAGGGGGCAGTCAGCCCCAGCATTTT
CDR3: CASSSITGGSQPQHF

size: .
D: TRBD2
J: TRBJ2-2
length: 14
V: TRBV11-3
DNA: TGTGCCAGCAGCCCAGCGGGAGCCACCGGGGAGCTGTTTTTT
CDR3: CASSPAGATGELFF

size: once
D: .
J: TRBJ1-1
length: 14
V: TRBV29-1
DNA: TGCAGCGTTGAAGGGGGACGGATAGACACTGAAGCTTTCTTT
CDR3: CSVEGGRIDTEAFF

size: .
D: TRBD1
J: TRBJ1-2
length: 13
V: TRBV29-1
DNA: TGCAGCGTTGAGGGGACAGGGGGCTATGGCTACACCTTC
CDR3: CSVEGTGGYGYTF

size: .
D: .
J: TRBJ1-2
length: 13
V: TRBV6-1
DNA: TGTGCCAGCAGTGAACCCGACACCTATGGCTACACCTTC
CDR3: CASSEPDTYGYTF

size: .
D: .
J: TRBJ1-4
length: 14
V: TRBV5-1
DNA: TGCGCCAGCAGCTTGCGTGGAGGGTCGGGGAAACTGTTTTTT
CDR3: CASSLRGGSGKLFF

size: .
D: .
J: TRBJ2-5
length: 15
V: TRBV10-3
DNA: TGTGCCATCAGTGAGTCGGGAGACAAACAAGAGACCCAGTACTTC
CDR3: CAISESGDKQETQYF

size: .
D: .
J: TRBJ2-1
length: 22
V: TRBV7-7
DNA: TGTGCTAGCAGCTCCCCCCCAGATAGCGCTCCGGCAGCAGGGTGCGACAAAAATGAGCAGTTCTTC
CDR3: CASSSPPDSAPAAGCDKNEQFF

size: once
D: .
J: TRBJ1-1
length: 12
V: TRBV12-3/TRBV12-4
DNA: TGTGCCAGCAGTTTGGGGCAGACTGAAGCTTTCTTT
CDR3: CASSLGQTEAFF

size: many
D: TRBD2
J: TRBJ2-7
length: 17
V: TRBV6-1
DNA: TGTGCCAGCAGTGCACTAGCGGGAGGGCCAAGAGGCTACGAGCAGTACTTC
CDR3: CASSALAGGPRGYEQYF

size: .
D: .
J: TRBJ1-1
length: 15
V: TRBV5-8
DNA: TGTGCCAGCAGCTTCCGGGGCCGTGGGGACACTGAAGCTTTCTTT
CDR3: CASSFRGRGDTEAFF

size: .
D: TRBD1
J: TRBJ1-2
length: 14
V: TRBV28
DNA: TGTGCCAGCACCGGGACAGGGTTCGGTAAAGGCTACACCTTC
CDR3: CASTGTGFGKGYTF

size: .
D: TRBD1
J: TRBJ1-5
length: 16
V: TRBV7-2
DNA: TGTGCCAGCAGCGGACCGGGGACAGGGAGCAATCAGCCCCAGCATTTT
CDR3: CASSGPGTGSNQPQHF

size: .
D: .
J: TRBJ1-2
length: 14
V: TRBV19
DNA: TGTGCCAGTTGCGAAGGAAGGCAGTACTATGGCTACACCTTC
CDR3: CASCEGRQYYGYTF

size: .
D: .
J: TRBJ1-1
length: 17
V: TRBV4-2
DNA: TGTGCCAGCAGCCAAGGGGTCCCCCGCGGTGGAAACACTGAAGCTTTCTTT
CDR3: CASSQGVPRGGNTEAFF

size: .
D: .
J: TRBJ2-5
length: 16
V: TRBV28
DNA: TGTGCCAGCAGTTCCCCAGGGATCGTATCTCAAGAGACCCAGTACTTC
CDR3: CASSSPGIVSQETQYF

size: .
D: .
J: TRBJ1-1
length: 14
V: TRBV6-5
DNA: TGTGCCAGCAGTTACTCGGAAGGGCACACTGAAGCTTTCTTT
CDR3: CASSYSEGHTEAFF

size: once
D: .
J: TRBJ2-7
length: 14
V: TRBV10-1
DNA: TGCGCCAGCAGTACTAGCACTGGAACCTACGAGCAGTACTTC
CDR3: CASSTSTGTYEQYF

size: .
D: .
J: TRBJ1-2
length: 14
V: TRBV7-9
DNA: TGTGCCAGCAGCACATCCAGTGCGGGCTATGGCTACACCTTC
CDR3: CASSTSSAGYGYTF

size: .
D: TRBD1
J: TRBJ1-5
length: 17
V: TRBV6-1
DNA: TGTGCCAGCAGTGAAAGGGGCATCGGGACAGGAGTTCAGCCCCAGCATTTT
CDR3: CASSERGIGTGVQPQHF

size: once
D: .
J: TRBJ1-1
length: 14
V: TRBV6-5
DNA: TGTGCCAGCAGACTTCAGAGTTCGAACACTGAAGCTTTCTTT
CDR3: CASRLQSSNTEAFF

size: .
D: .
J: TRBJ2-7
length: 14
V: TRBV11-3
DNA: TGTGCCAGCAGCTTATGGTCAGGGGGGGAAGAGCAGTACTTC
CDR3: CASSLWSGGEEQYF

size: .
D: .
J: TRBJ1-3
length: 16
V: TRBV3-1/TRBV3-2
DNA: TGTGCCAGCAGCCTTTCTGCCGGGGGCTCTGGAAACACCATATATTTT
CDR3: CASSLSAGGSGNTIYF

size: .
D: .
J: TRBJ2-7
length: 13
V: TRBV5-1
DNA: TGCGCCAGCAGCTTTCATGGGGGCGACGAGCAGTACTTC
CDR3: CASSFHGGDEQYF

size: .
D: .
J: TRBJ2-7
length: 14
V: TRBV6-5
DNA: TGTGCCAGCAGTTACGCAGGGGAGACCTACGAGCAGTACTTC
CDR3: CASSYAGETYEQYF

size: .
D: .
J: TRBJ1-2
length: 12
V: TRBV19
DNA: TGTGCCAGTAGTGGGAGGGGAAGTGGCTACACCTTC
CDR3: CASSGRGSGYTF

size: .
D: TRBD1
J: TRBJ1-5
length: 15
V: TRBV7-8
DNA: TGTGCCAGCAGCCCGCACAGACAGGGAAATCAGCCCCAGCATTTT
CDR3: CASSPHRQGNQPQHF

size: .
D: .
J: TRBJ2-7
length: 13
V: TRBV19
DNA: TGTGCCAGTAGCCCGGACTTCTCCTACGAGCAGTACTTC
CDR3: CASSPDFSYEQYF

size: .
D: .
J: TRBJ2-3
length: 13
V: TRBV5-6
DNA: TGTGCCAGCAGCCCGCCCGGGTTAGATACGCAGTATTTT
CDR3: CASSPPGLDTQYF

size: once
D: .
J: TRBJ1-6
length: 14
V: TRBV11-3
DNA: TGTGCCAGCAGCTCCGGGGCCAATAATTCACCCCTCCACTTT
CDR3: CASSSGANNSPLHF

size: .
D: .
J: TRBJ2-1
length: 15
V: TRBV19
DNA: TGTGCCAGTAGTATAGGGCAGGGCTCTTACAATGAGCAGTTCTTC
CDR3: CASSIGQGSYNEQFF

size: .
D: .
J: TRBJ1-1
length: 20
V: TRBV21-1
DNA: TGTGCCAGCAGCAGACCCGGGACAGGGGGAGGCCTCAAAGAAAACACTGAAGCTTTCTTT
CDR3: CASSRPGTGGGLKENTEAFF